The 28 T cell receptor beta chains below all came from one sample that was sequenced in a study of human T cells and chemical hapten exposure. TCRdb fed the RACE reads into MiXCR, producing one record per CDR3 protein. The sample consists of 82,000 or so distinct CDR3 sequences, 10% to 15% of them appearing once. The sample's time point: patch test 3, about 24 weeks after DPC sensitization. Treatment given: therapeutic diphenylcyclopropenone sensitization with weekly scalp DPC. Sequenced material: whole blood, taken in connection with sensitization to the hapten diphenylcyclopropenone (DPC). The receptors originated from a woman in her fifties or sixties with alopecia areata. Some clones in this sample may be carry-over from other donors' samples.

This clonotype was detected many times. For the CDR3, the DNA is TGTGCCAGCAGTCAACCGGGACTAGCGGGAGTGGAGGGTGAGCAGTTCTTC. Residues: CASSQPGLAGVEGEQFF. J is TRBJ2-1 and V is TRBV6-2 or TRBV6-3; 14 nucleotides align to TRBD2. The CDR3 totals 17 residues. Trimming removed 5 bases from V and 9 bases from J; junction bases left unmatched: 12. Germline V gene lookup returns CDR1 MNHEY and CDR2 SVGEGT.

There are many counts of this clonotype. The chain recombines TRBV27 with TRBJ1-6, with 7 bases lining up with TRBD1. V was clipped by 6 bases and J by 0 bases; unmatched bases: 8. Germline V lookup: CDR1 MNHEY, CDR2 SMNVEV (reference sequence). The CDR3 sequence is 17 residues long. CDR3 bases: TGTGCCAGCAGCTACAACAGGGGAAGCTCCTATAATTCACCCCTCCACTTT. Translation gives CASSYNRGSSYNSPLHF.

This clonotype was picked up many times. This rearrangement joins TRBV7-9 to TRBJ2-1, with 11 bases aligning to TRBD2. CDR1 is SEHNR, CDR2 FQNEAQ, per germline (reference sequence). The CDR3 is made up of 19 amino acids. V dropped 4 bases and J dropped 9; count of bases not matched to a gene: 20. The CDR3 DNA sequence: TGTGCCAGCAGCTCCCGACCCGCCTCACTAGCGGGAGCGGGGTTTGAGCAGTTCTTC. This gives the protein CASSSRPASLAGAGFEQFF.

This clonotype was counted a few times. V and J are TRBV28 and TRBJ1-5; possible D gene TRBD1, 6 bases. Trimming pared 6 bases from V and 4 bases from J, leaving 19 bases between. Germline V gene sequence: CDR1 MDHEN, CDR2 SYDVKM. CDR3 length equals 16 residues. The CDR3 loop reads CASSKRSGALNQPQHF. CDR3 nucleotide sequence: TGTGCCAGCAGCAAAAGGTCAGGGGCGCTTAATCAGCCCCAGCATTTT.

This clonotype has a handful of counts. The V call is TRBV3-1, the J call TRBJ2-7; no reliable D call. With 0 bases removed from V and 4 bases from J, the gap between germline ends came to 4 bases. CDR1 is LGHDT and CDR2 is YNNKEL in the germline V gene (reference sequence). The CDR3 is 12 residues long. CDR3 region: CASSQEAYEQYF. The CDR3 nucleotides read TGTGCCAGCAGCCAAGAGGCGTACGAGCAGTACTTC.

This clonotype was detected ten times or more. This chain uses TRBV7-6 with TRBJ2-7, with D possibly being TRBD2 (5 bases). The V end was cut by 1 base, the J end by 0 bases, with 16 bases between. Per germline, CDR1 SGHVS and CDR2 FNYEAQ. The length of the CDR3 is 17 residues. The CDR3 DNA follows: TGTGCCAGCAGCTTAGTAGCGCCCTTAATGGGCTCCTACGAGCAGTACTTC. This translates into CASSLVAPLMGSYEQYF.

This clonotype was seen a few times. CDR3 sequence: CSVEDRNTEAFF. In DNA form, the CDR3 reads TGCAGCGTTGAAGATAGGAACACTGAAGCTTTCTTT. The rearrangement joins TRBV29-1 to TRBJ1-1; D gene ambiguous. Looked up from germline, CDR1 is SQVTM and CDR2 is ANQGSEA. V dropped 0 bases and J dropped 1 base, with 3 bases sitting between them. CDR3 length: 12 residues. Full variable domain (rest looked up from reference TRBV29-1 and TRBJ1-1): SAVISQKPSRDICQRGTSLTIQCQVDSQVTMMFWYRQQPGQSLTLIATANQGSEATYESGFVIDKFPISRPNLTFSTLTVSNMSPEDSSIYLCSVEDRNTEAFFGQGTRLTVV.

V and J are TRBV5-4 and TRBJ2-7, with D perhaps matching TRBD1 or TRBD2 (5 bases each). The V end was cut by 4 bases, the J end by 8 bases, with 10 bases between. Germline CDR1 reads SGHNT; CDR2 reads YYREEE (reference sequence). The CDR3 contains 11 residues. CDR3 sequence (DNA): TGTGCCAGCAGCCGGGACGGGCAGCAGTACTTC. Its translation is CASSRDGQQYF.

This clonotype was observed many times. The J gene is TRBJ2-6, the V gene TRBV29-1; D not resolved. Per germline, CDR1 SQVTM and CDR2 ANQGSEA. This CDR3 contains 13 residues. V was clipped by 2 bases and J by 1 base, with 3 bases between them. The CDR3 spells CSVETSGANVLTF. CDR3 coding DNA: TGCAGCGTTGAAACATCTGGGGCCAACGTCCTGACTTTC.

In this sample, this clonotype turned up a few times. The gene calls are TRBV5-1 and TRBJ2-5; D ambiguous. V shed 3 bases and J shed 5 bases, with 8 bases lying between them. Germline V gene lookup returns CDR1 SGHRS and CDR2 YFSETQ. CDR3 length equals 12 residues. CDR3 DNA sequence: TGCGCCAGCAGCTCCCAGCTGGAGACCCAGTACTTC. Protein: CASSSQLETQYF.

A few counts support this clonotype. The chain carries TRBV6-2 or TRBV6-3 and TRBJ2-1, with D perhaps TRBD2 (6 bases). The CDR3 length is 12 residues. The germline V gene has CDR1 MNHEY and CDR2 SVGEGT. Trimming stripped 8 bases from V and 5 bases from J, with 10 bases between. The CDR3, as DNA: TGTGCCAGCCGGAGGGATAACAATGAGCAGTTCTTC. This translates into CASRRDNNEQFF.

This clonotype has at least ten counts. The rearrangement joins TRBV3-1 to TRBJ2-1; D is perhaps TRBD2 (5 bases). Trimming cost V 3 bases and J 3 bases, with 15 bases left between them. The CDR3 runs to 16 residues. Germline assignment: CDR1 LGHDT and CDR2 YNNKEL (reference sequence). Here the CDR3 DNA reads TGTGCCAGCAGCCATGAGGGAGCTAGTTTCTACAATGAGCAGTTCTTC. Protein: CASSHEGASFYNEQFF.

The V gene is TRBV10-3, the J gene TRBJ2-7, with 12 positions matching TRBD2. Germline lookup yields CDR1 ENHRY and CDR2 SYGVKD. The CDR3 runs to 13 residues. Losses at the gene ends were 10 bases for V and 7 bases for J; bases not matched to a gene: 8. In DNA, the CDR3 is TGTGCCACAGGACTAGCGGGACTGTGGGAGCAGTACTTC. Translation: CATGLAGLWEQYF.

The genes are TRBV4-2 and TRBJ2-1; 9 nucleotides align to TRBD2. From germline, CDR1 is LGHNA and CDR2 YNFKEQ. The CDR3 has 16 amino acids. Trimming cost V 0 bases and J 7 bases; bases outside gene matches: 7. The CDR3 DNA follows: TGTGCCAGCAGCCAAGAAAGGACAAGCGGGAGGAATGAGCAGTTCTTC. It translates to CASSQERTSGRNEQFF.

The genes are TRBV20-1 and TRBJ2-1; D ambiguous. V shed 3 bases and J shed 2 bases, with 11 bases lying between them. This CDR3 has 14 amino acids. Germline V gene lookup returns CDR1 DFQATT and CDR2 SNEGSKA (reference sequence). The CDR3 protein is CSASILGPYNEQFF. The DNA for the CDR3 is TGCAGTGCTAGTATATTAGGCCCCTACAATGAGCAGTTCTTC.

This clonotype has ten or more counts. This sequence joins TRBV29-1 and TRBJ2-1; the D gene is possibly TRBD2 (5 bases). CDR3 size: 13 residues. Germline CDR1 is SQVTM and CDR2 is ANQGSEA. The V end was cut by 3 bases, the J end by 6 bases, with 12 bases between. The CDR3 sequence: CSVETTSGNEQFF. The CDR3 nucleotides read TGCAGCGTTGAGACTACCTCCGGCAATGAGCAGTTCTTC.

This clonotype was seen more than once but under ten times. The chain recombines TRBV21-1 with TRBJ2-6; no check of the table's D call, TRBD1, against the DNA was made. TRBV21-1 corresponds to a pseudogene. The CDR3 has 19 amino acids. The CDR3 DNA is TGTGCCAGCAGCAAGGACCAACTCTCTGGGGGTAGTGGGGCCAACGTCCTGACTTTC. This encodes CASSKDQLSGGSGANVLTF.

This clonotype has a count of ten or more. This rearrangement joins TRBV6-5 to TRBJ1-1, with TRBD1 identical over 8 bases. Trimming cost V 5 bases and J 6 bases; bases outside gene matches: 5. This CDR3 spans 13 amino acids. In germline, CDR1 is MNHEY, CDR2 SVGAGI. CDR3 DNA: TGTGCCAGCAGTCAGGGGGCGTTGGCTGAAGCTTTCTTT. As protein: CASSQGALAEAFF.

The gene calls are TRBV6-5 and TRBJ1-4; 8 bases agree with TRBD1. CDR3 length: 15 amino acids. V shed 5 bases, J shed 7 bases, and the junction held 9 bases outside the gene matches. Germline V CDR1 and CDR2: MNHEY, SVGAGI. The CDR3: CASSPTQGAGEKLFF. The CDR3 DNA reads as TGTGCCAGCAGTCCAACCCAGGGGGCGGGTGAAAAACTGTTTTTT.

This clonotype has a handful of counts. The gene calls are TRBV6-5 and TRBJ2-1, with D uncertain. CDR3 length: 15 residues. V was cut by 2 bases and J by 0 bases, with 8 bases left in between. CDR1 and CDR2 (germline): MNHEY, SVGAGI. In DNA form, the CDR3 reads TGTGCCAGCAGTTACGACCCAAGCTCCTACAATGAGCAGTTCTTC. Its protein is CASSYDPSSYNEQFF.

The CDR3 reads CASSVGSGSITDTQYF. In DNA form, the CDR3 reads TGTGCCAGCAGCGTAGGTAGCGGGAGCATCACAGATACGCAGTATTTT. V usage is TRBV9 and J usage is TRBJ2-3, with TRBD2 matching over 9 bases. The trim removed 0 bases at V and 2 bases at J, leaving 4 bases unmatched. Germline loops: CDR1 SGDLS, CDR2 YYNGEE. The CDR3 totals 16 residues.

The chain recombines TRBV5-1 with TRBJ1-2; D not resolved. V dropped 3 bases and J dropped 4 bases, with 10 bases sitting between them. This CDR3 spans 13 amino acids. Germline CDR1 is SGHRS and CDR2 is YFSETQ. The CDR3 DNA reads TGCGCCAGCAGCTGGGAGGTGTCCTATGGCTACACCTTC. Amino acids: CASSWEVSYGYTF. The full variable domain, completed using reference TRBV5-1 and TRBJ1-2, is KAGVTQTPRYLIKTRGQQVTLSCSPISGHRSVSWYQQTPGQGLQFLFEYFSETQRNKGNFPGRFSGRQFSNSRSEMNVSTLELGDSALYLCASSWEVSYGYTFGSGTRLTVV.

This clonotype has at least ten counts. The chain is built from TRBV20-1 and TRBJ1-2, with TRBD1 identical over 7 bases. The CDR3 has 12 residues. Germline assignment: CDR1 DFQATT and CDR2 SNEGSKA (reference sequence). V dropped 6 bases and J dropped 2; count of bases not matched to a gene: 3. CDR3 nucleotides: TGCAGTGCCGTGACAGGGAACTATGGCTACACCTTC. Amino acid sequence: CSAVTGNYGYTF.

The rearrangement uses TRBV20-1 and TRBJ2-7; no clear D. Germline V gene data show CDR1 as DFQATT and CDR2 as SNEGSKA (reference sequence). This CDR3 is built from 15 residues. V lost 6 bases to trimming and J lost 3 bases, with 21 bases between them. CDR3: CSAVPNGRPIYEQYF. The CDR3 bases are TGCAGTGCCGTCCCCAACGGACGTCCAATCTACGAGCAGTACTTC.

As DNA, the CDR3 is TGTGCCAGTTTCGGACTGAATGAGCAGTTCTTC. It yields the protein CASFGLNEQFF. V usage is TRBV2 and J usage is TRBJ2-1; possible D gene TRBD2, 5 bases. Germline CDR1 and CDR2: SNHLY and FYNNEI. Trimming removed 9 bases at V and 7 bases at J, with 10 bases between. The CDR3 is 11 residues long.

A few counts support this clonotype. The chain links TRBV10-3 to TRBJ1-5, with D maybe TRBD1 (5 bases). The V gene's germline CDR1 is ENHRY and CDR2 SYGVKD. The CDR3 extends over 13 amino acids. The V gene lost 6 bases and the J gene lost 4 bases, with 10 bases spanning the gap. The DNA of the CDR3 is TGTGCCATCAGCAGGGTCGCGAATCAGCCCCAGCATTTT. This translates into CAISRVANQPQHF.

This rearrangement joins TRBV20-1 to TRBJ2-7, with a tentative D call TRBD2 (6 bases). V shed 6 bases and J shed 1 base, with 16 bases lying between them. The CDR3 is made up of 14 amino acids. Germline CDR1 reads DFQATT; CDR2 reads SNEGSKA (reference sequence). CDR3 in amino acids: CSAEGSQESYEQYF. CDR3 DNA sequence: TGCAGTGCGGAGGGTTCACAGGAGTCCTACGAGCAGTACTTC.

In this sample, this clonotype turned up a few times. This chain uses TRBV11-3 with TRBJ2-1; D is uncertain. Germline loops: CDR1 SGHNT, CDR2 YENEEA. V lost 4 bases to trimming and J lost 14 bases, with 12 bases between them. CDR3 length: 11 residues. The CDR3 loop reads CASSSGYRKFF. The CDR3 region has the DNA TGTGCCAGCAGCTCCGGCTACCGTAAGTTCTTC.